This T cell receptor (beta chain) was found in a study of blood T cell repertoires in COVID-19. Study details: Researchers got acute and convalescent COVID-19 samples from the United States, Italy and Spain. The analysed material was cDNA or gDNA that came from T cells, B-cell-depleted T cells, or PBMCs.

In the authors' workflow: Nucleated cell counts were estimated from reference gene primer amplification. Here immunoSEQ multiplex PCR was the method, and the copy in TCRdb shows in-frame clones only, minus some. V and J calls and clone size are those listed in that table; D and trimming were worked out from the DNA. The sample consists of over 100,000 clones, around three quarters of them appearing once. Germline V gene data show CDR1 as MDHEN and CDR2 as SYDVKM. Trimming took 2 bases from V and 6 from J, leaving 11 bases between them. CDR3 size: 13 residues. The material sequenced was peripheral blood. The source of this sequence is a human donor in a cohort sampled during active or convalescent COVID-19. The chain links TRBV28 to TRBJ2-7; no definite D call. The CDR3: CASSLPWSAEQYF. The CDR3 DNA reads TGTGCCAGCAGTTTACCCTGGAGCGCCGAGCAGTACTTC.